The 29 T cell receptor beta chains presented below share a single source sample, sequenced in a study of T cells after yellow fever vaccination (dated by TCRdb to about 2019). The sample's treatment or condition label, decoded: live attenuated yellow fever vaccine strain. The protocol used for the library was 5' RACE. TCRdb names Illumina HiSeq 2500 as the instrument used. The public reads were quality trimmed at Q25 with fastp and then assembled into clones with MiXCR by TCRdb, keeping productive beta chains. Rows merge per CDR3 protein into single entries with the most common DNA and genes. For this sample there are 450,000 to 650,000 distinct CDR3 sequences; about a fifth appear just once. The ten largest clones represent roughly 16% of the sample. The sample was PBMCs, taken roughly 23 days after the first yellow fever vaccination. These receptors were taken from a man in his late teens or twenties who received the YFV17D yellow fever vaccine.

The gene calls are TRBV6-2 or TRBV6-3 and TRBJ2-7; D uncertain. The CDR3 has 14 amino acids. The V end lost 5 bases, the J end lost 2 bases, and 13 bases lay between the germline ends. Germline V gene data show CDR1 as MNHEY and CDR2 as SVGEGT. CDR3 nucleotides: TGTGCCAGCAGTAGAACAGACGAGACCTACGAGCAGTACGTC. Translated, it gives CASSRTDETYEQYV.

CDR3 amino acids: CASSLGAGRGETQYF. CDR3 in DNA: TGTGCCAGCAGCTTAGGAGCGGGGCGCGGTGAGACCCAGTACTTC. The rearrangement links TRBV11-2 to TRBJ2-5; TRBD2 matches 7 bases. The CDR3 sequence is 15 residues long. Trimming at V came to 1 base and at J to 5 bases, leaving 7 bases not matched to a gene. The germline CDR1 and CDR2 sequences are SGHAT and FQNNGV.

This clonotype has only a few counts. The gene calls are TRBV19 and TRBJ2-5; D possibly corresponds to TRBD2 (6 bases). Trimming cost V 2 bases and J 4 bases, with 8 bases left between them. This CDR3 has 13 residues. Germline V gene sequence: CDR1 LNHDA, CDR2 SQIVND (reference sequence). This CDR3 is CASSINGGETQYF. The CDR3 bases are TGTGCCAGTAGTATAAACGGGGGAGAGACCCAGTACTTC.

This clonotype turned up a few times. V gene TRBV5-5 combines with J gene TRBJ2-2; D remains unclear. CDR1 and CDR2 from the germline V gene are SGHKS and YYEKEE (reference sequence). The CDR3 runs 15 residues. V was trimmed by 4 bases and J by 6 bases, leaving 16 bases between them. The CDR3 sequence: CASSIPRVASGELFF. DNA for the CDR3: TGTGCCAGCAGCATACCAAGGGTCGCGTCCGGGGAGCTGTTTTTT.

There are many counts of this clonotype. The chain carries TRBV12-3 or TRBV12-4 and TRBJ2-1; D gene ambiguous. V shed 3 bases and J shed 8 bases, with 5 bases lying between them. The CDR3 consists of 11 residues. DNA of the CDR3: TGTGCCAGCAGTTTCTTCCATGAGCAGTTCTTC. Encoded protein: CASSFFHEQFF.

The CDR3 nucleotides are TGTGCCAGCAGTTACCCCTCCGGGACAGGGGTCCACGAGCAGTACTTC. Translation: CASSYPSGTGVHEQYF. V usage is TRBV6-5 and J usage is TRBJ2-7, with TRBD1 matching over 10 bases. Germline V CDR1 and CDR2: MNHEY, SVGAGI. CDR3 size: 16 residues. J was trimmed by 5 bases and V by 2 bases; bases with no gene match: 9.

This clonotype turned up a few times. The J gene is TRBJ2-7, the V gene TRBV19, with TRBD1 identical over 8 bases. CDR1 and CDR2 from the germline V gene are LNHDA and SQIVND (reference sequence). The CDR3 consists of 14 residues. Germline trimming cut 5 bases from V and 2 bases from J; bases unmatched to any gene: 5. The CDR3 DNA follows: TGTGCCAGTAGTTACCGACAGGGGCCCTACGAGCAGTACTTC. This gives the protein CASSYRQGPYEQYF.

The J gene is TRBJ1-2, the V gene TRBV6-2 or TRBV6-3, with a tentative D call TRBD1 (5 bases). In germline, CDR1 is MNHEY, CDR2 SVGEGT. There are 13 residues in the CDR3. V lost 3 bases, J lost 8 bases, and 13 bases lay in between. The CDR3 protein is CASSYNDRPGYTF. As DNA, the CDR3 is TGTGCCAGCAGTTATAACGACAGACCCGGCTACACCTTC.

This clonotype appeared many times. The genes are TRBV6-5 and TRBJ2-1; 11 nucleotides agree with TRBD2. Germline values: CDR1 MNHEY, CDR2 SVGAGI. The CDR3 runs to 17 residues. V lost 0 bases to trimming and J lost 4 bases; unmatched junction nucleotides: 5. The CDR3 spells CASSYSTSGIPYNEQFF. DNA of the CDR3: TGTGCCAGCAGTTACTCGACTAGCGGGATCCCATACAATGAGCAGTTCTTC.

The table lists this clonotype with a few counts. The V and J genes are TRBV7-2 and TRBJ1-3; D possibly corresponds to TRBD1 (5 bases). Germline CDR1 SGHTA, CDR2 FQGNSA. The CDR3 extends over 17 amino acids. V lost 1 base and J lost 0, with 13 bases in between. Here the CDR3 DNA reads TGTGCCAGCAGCTTAGGTGGGCCCGGGGCCTCTGGAAACACCATATATTTT. Protein: CASSLGGPGASGNTIYF.

The chain couples TRBV6-1 to TRBJ1-2, with 8 bases identical to TRBD1. V dropped 5 bases and J dropped 5; count of bases not matched to a gene: 10. CDR1 and CDR2 (germline): MNHNS, SASEGT. This CDR3 has 15 amino acids. CDR3 coding DNA: TGTGCCAGCAGTAAGCCCGAACAGGGGGTATATGGCTACACCTTC. Protein sequence: CASSKPEQGVYGYTF.

This clonotype came up a few times. In nucleotides, the CDR3 is TGTGCCAGCAGCTCGACTGCCCGATTTAATGAGCAGTTCTTC. It specifies CASSSTARFNEQFF. The rearrangement uses TRBV5-4 and TRBJ2-1; D remains ambiguous. V lost 3 bases and J 7 bases, leaving 14 bases between the germline ends. CDR3 length: 14 amino acids. CDR1 and CDR2 from the germline V gene are SGHNT and YYREEE (reference sequence).

This clonotype came up a few times. This chain links TRBV4-1 with TRBJ1-1; 7 nucleotides agree with TRBD1. Losses at the gene ends were 0 bases for V and 2 bases for J; bases not matched to a gene: 3. This CDR3 is 15 amino acids long. Looked up from germline, CDR1 is MGHRA and CDR2 is YSYEKL. The CDR3 loop reads CASSQERTGNTEAFF. In DNA, the CDR3 is TGCGCCAGCAGCCAAGAACGGACAGGCAACACTGAAGCTTTCTTT.

This chain links TRBV7-3 with TRBJ2-7; 8 nucleotides agree with TRBD1. Losses at the gene ends were 4 bases for V and 7 bases for J; bases not matched to a gene: 6. Germline assignment: CDR1 SGHTA and CDR2 FQGTGA. There are 13 residues in the CDR3. The DNA of the CDR3 is TGTGCCAGCAGCTCTCGACAGGGGAGGGAGCAGTACTTC. Protein: CASSSRQGREQYF.

This chain connects TRBV7-2 to TRBJ2-7; D gene ambiguous. Germline loops: CDR1 SGHTA, CDR2 FQGNSA. There are 13 residues in the CDR3. V shed 3 bases and J shed 3 bases, with 9 bases lying between them. CDR3 region: CASSFENYYEQYV. In DNA form, the CDR3 reads TGTGCCAGCAGCTTTGAGAATTACTACGAGCAGTACGTC.

The chain recombines TRBV7-2 with TRBJ1-1; D may be TRBD1 (5 bases). The germline CDR1 and CDR2 sequences are SGHTA and FQGNSA. The CDR3 covers 15 residues. Trimming cost V 5 bases and J 2 bases, with 15 bases left between them. CDR3: CASSPLGRRNTEAFF. In DNA form, the CDR3 reads TGTGCCAGCAGCCCGTTGGGACGTCGAAACACTGAAGCTTTCTTT.

CDR3 sequence reads: CASSLGHSSGNTIYF. CDR3 nucleotide sequence: TGTGCCAGCAGCTTAGGGCATAGCTCTGGAAACACCATATATTTT. The chain is built from TRBV7-8 and TRBJ1-3; D not resolved. Trimming cost V 1 base and J 0 bases, with 7 bases left between them. Germline CDR1 reads SGHVS; CDR2 reads FQNEAQ. The CDR3 is 15 residues long. Using reference TRBV7-8 and TRBJ1-3 for the parts outside the CDR3, the full variable domain is GAGVSQSPRYKVAKRGQDVALRCDPISGHVSLFWYQQALGQGPEFLTYFQNEAQLDKSGLPSDRFFAERPEGSVSTLKIQRTQQEDSAVYLCASSLGHSSGNTIYFGEGSWLTVV.

This clonotype was counted between two and nine times. The J gene is TRBJ1-5, the V gene TRBV28; D is possibly TRBD1 (5 bases). Per the germline V gene, CDR1 is MDHEN and CDR2 is SYDVKM. This CDR3 comprises 14 residues. Deletions cut 4 bases from V and 1 base from J, with 8 bases between. CDR3 sequence (DNA): TGTGCCAGCAGTTCCCCAGGGAGCAATCAGCCCCAGCATTTT. This gives the protein CASSSPGSNQPQHF.

This clonotype has only a few counts. V gene TRBV10-3 combines with J gene TRBJ2-3, with TRBD1 matching over 8 bases. The CDR3 is 16 residues long. The V segment lost 6 bases and the J segment 6 bases; nucleotides outside the gene matches: 14. Looked up from germline, CDR1 is ENHRY and CDR2 is SYGVKD. CDR3 residues: CAISSTGTGSRDTQYF. As DNA, the CDR3 is TGTGCCATCAGCTCAACCGGGACAGGATCTCGTGATACGCAGTATTTT.

The V and J genes are TRBV25-1 and TRBJ2-3; D is unclear. The CDR3 covers 14 residues. The V gene's germline CDR1 is MGHDK and CDR2 SYGVNS. V was cut by 3 bases and J by 4 bases, with 11 bases left in between. CDR3 sequence: CASSDLRGSDTQYF. CDR3 DNA: TGTGCCAGCAGTGATCTGAGAGGCTCAGATACGCAGTATTTT.

This clonotype was detected a few times. V gene TRBV29-1 combines with J gene TRBJ1-2; D is unclear. V lost 3 bases to trimming and J lost 6 bases, with 11 bases between them. The CDR3 sequence is 12 residues long. CDR1 and CDR2 from the germline V gene are SQVTM and ANQGSEA. The CDR3 DNA follows: TGCAGCGTTGAGTGGCAATGGAATGGCTACACCTTC. This translates into CSVEWQWNGYTF.

The count of this clonotype is one. This chain uses TRBV5-4 with TRBJ1-5, with 11 positions matching TRBD1. The CDR3 consists of 17 residues. Germline trimming cut 5 bases from V and 5 bases from J; bases unmatched to any gene: 12. Germline loops: CDR1 SGHNT, CDR2 YYREEE (reference sequence). The CDR3 DNA is TGTGCCAGCAGTTCTAGGACAGGGGGCGAAGAAGATCAGCCCCAGCATTTT. Translation gives CASSSRTGGEEDQPQHF.

This clonotype was found once. The chain carries TRBV29-1 and TRBJ1-4; D gene uncertain. CDR3 length equals 11 residues. Germline CDR1 and CDR2: SQVTM and ANQGSEA. V shed 8 bases and J shed 7 bases, with 11 bases lying between them. CDR3 protein: CSSLLGEKLFF. The CDR3 coding sequence is TGCAGCTCACTCCTAGGTGAAAAACTGTTTTTT.

This clonotype has just a few counts. J is TRBJ1-1 and V is TRBV18; D is uncertain. This CDR3 has 16 amino acids. V was cut by 6 bases and J by 2 bases, with 19 bases left in between. In germline, CDR1 is KGHSH, CDR2 LQKENI. The CDR3 coding sequence is TGTGCCAGCTCTAGGCTCTTAGACCCTGAAAACACTGAAGCTTTCTTT. Its translation: CASSRLLDPENTEAFF.

Only a few counts were recorded for this clonotype. The chain employs TRBV6-1 and TRBJ1-3; unclear D gene. CDR1 and CDR2 from the germline V gene are MNHNS and SASEGT. The CDR3 totals 14 residues. With 0 bases removed from V and 4 bases from J, the gap between germline ends came to 7 bases. In DNA, the CDR3 is TGTGCCAGCAGTGAAGCGGATTACGGAAACACCATATATTTT. It codes for CASSEADYGNTIYF.

This clonotype was observed a few times. The CDR3 DNA follows: TGTGCCAGCGGATCCGGGACTAGCGGTATGCAAGAGACCCAGTACTTC. Amino acid sequence: CASGSGTSGMQETQYF. The chain recombines TRBV12-3 or TRBV12-4 with TRBJ2-5; 11 bases fit TRBD2. The trim removed 8 bases at V and 2 bases at J, leaving 10 bases unmatched. The CDR3 loop spans 16 amino acids.

The chain carries TRBV19 and TRBJ1-5, with 10 positions matching TRBD1. Trimming took 1 base from V and 7 from J; bases not matched to a gene: 10. Germline V gives CDR1 LNHDA, CDR2 SQIVND (reference sequence). The CDR3 totals 17 residues. CDR3 coding DNA: TGTGCCAGTAGTATAGTCTCGGGACAGGGGAGAAGGCAGCCCCAGCATTTT. Amino acid sequence: CASSIVSGQGRRQPQHF. Using reference TRBV19 and TRBJ1-5 for the parts outside the CDR3, the full variable domain is DGGITQSPKYLFRKEGQNVTLSCEQNLNHDAMYWYRQDPGQGLRLIYYSQIVNDFQKGDIAEGYSVSREKKESFPLTVTSAQKNPTAFYLCASSIVSGQGRRQPQHFGDGTRLSIL.

This chain links TRBV12-3 or TRBV12-4 with TRBJ1-1; 8 bases are shared with TRBD1. This CDR3 is 15 amino acids long. Unmatched junction bases numbered 12, after V lost 2 bases and J lost 10 bases. This CDR3 is CASSLMGTGLRGAFF. As DNA, the CDR3 is TGTGCCAGCAGTTTAATGGGGACAGGCCTGCGCGGAGCTTTCTTT.

This clonotype was counted a few times. The chain is built from TRBV20-1 and TRBJ2-7; D is ambiguous. The CDR3 length is 11 residues. Germline assignment: CDR1 DFQATT and CDR2 SNEGSKA (reference sequence). V was cut by 1 base and J by 6 bases, with 7 bases left in between. The CDR3 sequence is CSARVWSEQYF. The CDR3 region has the DNA TGCAGTGCTAGAGTCTGGAGCGAGCAGTACTTC.